The 32 T cell receptor beta chains listed next were all sequenced from one sample in a study of shared clonotypes between healthy human individuals. Some clones are missing from TCRdb's copy, which holds only in-frame ones; the method was immunoSEQ multiplex PCR. Of approximately 2.4 million clones in the sample, almost 96% were seen once. Sequenced material: naive CD4+ T cells sorted from blood. Regarding subset: CD45RA+ positively selected. All receptors come from a man younger than 30 in good health.

For the CDR3, the DNA is TGTGCCAGCAGTTTAACGGGGGGCGCGGGGAACACTGAAGCTTTCTTT. Translated: CASSLTGGAGNTEAFF. The V and J genes are TRBV28 and TRBJ1-1; weak D call: TRBD1 (6 bases). From germline, CDR1 is MDHEN and CDR2 SYDVKM. The V gene lost 2 bases and the J gene lost 1 base, with 14 bases spanning the gap. CDR3 size: 16 residues.

The DNA for the CDR3 is TGTGCCAGCAGTGGGCAAAAGGGGGCGATCTATAATTCACCCCTCCACTTT. Its translation: CASSGQKGAIYNSPLHF. The genes are TRBV6-1 and TRBJ1-6; the match to TRBD1 covers 7 bases. This CDR3 has 17 amino acids. Germline V CDR1 and CDR2: MNHNS, SASEGT. The ends lost 4 bases at V and 3 bases at J; junction bases unmatched: 9.

J is TRBJ1-2 and V is TRBV5-4; TRBD1 might be the D (6 bases). Germline CDR1 is SGHNT and CDR2 is YYREEE (reference sequence). V was shortened by 5 bases and J by 8 bases, with 16 bases between the two germline ends. The CDR3 length is 13 residues. CDR3 bases: TGTGCCAGCAGTCACCCACAGGGCCTGGGCTACACCTTC. It codes for CASSHPQGLGYTF. Full variable domain (missing parts from reference TRBV5-4 and TRBJ1-2): ETGVTQSPTHLIKTRGQQVTLRCSSQSGHNTVSWYQQALGQGPQFIFQYYREEENGRGNFPPRFSGLQFPNYSSELNVNALELDDSALYLCASSHPQGLGYTFGSGTRLTVV.

The chain carries TRBV9 and TRBJ2-1; D remains unclear. The CDR3 extends over 14 amino acids. The V gene lost 0 bases and the J gene lost 4 bases, with 8 bases spanning the gap. CDR1 SGDLS and CDR2 YYNGEE come from the germline V gene. CDR3 protein: CASSVATRYNEQFF. For the CDR3, the DNA is TGTGCCAGCAGCGTAGCTACCCGGTACAATGAGCAGTTCTTC.

This sequence joins TRBV29-1 and TRBJ2-1; TRBD1 matches at 9 bases. The trim removed 6 bases at V and 1 base at J, leaving 4 bases unmatched. This CDR3 contains 14 residues. Germline assignment: CDR1 SQVTM and CDR2 ANQGSEA. CDR3 protein: CSVTGGWSYNEQFF. Here the CDR3 DNA reads TGCAGCGTCACAGGGGGCTGGTCCTACAATGAGCAGTTCTTC.

The chain employs TRBV10-2 and TRBJ2-5; possibly TRBD1 or TRBD2 for D (6 bases each). The CDR3 sequence is 18 residues long. Looked up from germline, CDR1 is WSHSY and CDR2 is SAAADI. V was trimmed by 3 bases and J by 0 bases, leaving 20 bases between them. The CDR3 DNA reads TGCGCCAGCAGTGACCCCCCCGGGGGCCAGTCGTACCAAGAGACCCAGTACTTC. As protein: CASSDPPGGQSYQETQYF.

The chain couples TRBV6-5 to TRBJ2-2; tentatively, D is TRBD2 (5 bases). Germline CDR1 MNHEY, CDR2 SVGAGI. This CDR3 spans 15 amino acids. The V end lost 2 bases, the J end lost 0 bases, and 7 bases lay between the germline ends. CDR3 sequence (DNA): TGTGCCAGCAGTTACATGCGGGCGAACACCGGGGAGCTGTTTTTT. This gives the protein CASSYMRANTGELFF.

As to this clone: As the CDR3 is not closed by the conserved phenylalanine or tryptophan, this likely results from a read error. Because the CDR3's place on the DNA is in doubt, the DNA is left out and the CDR3 is given as listed by TCRdb. V is TRBV14 and J is TRBJ2-7; the D call TRBD1 from the table was never checked on the DNA. Ends included, the CDR3 has 14 residues. The germline V gene encodes CDR1 SGHDN and CDR2 FVKESK. CDR3 protein: CASSRDITPPTLSM.

This chain joins TRBV7-6 and TRBJ2-2; D is unclear. Germline CDR1 is SGHVS and CDR2 is FNYEAQ. This CDR3 comprises 13 residues. Deletions cut 2 bases from V and 7 bases from J, with 8 bases between. CDR3 region: CASSLRVGGELFF. As DNA, the CDR3 is TGTGCCAGCAGCTTACGGGTGGGCGGGGAGCTGTTTTTT.

The rearrangement joins TRBV2 to TRBJ2-2; TRBD1 is a possible D gene (6 bases). Germline lookup yields CDR1 SNHLY and CDR2 FYNNEI. V lost 7 bases and J 0 bases, leaving 9 bases between the germline ends. The length of the CDR3 is 14 residues. CDR3 nucleotides: TGTGCCAGCATCCGGGACACGAACACCGGGGAGCTGTTTTTT. It is translated as CASIRDTNTGELFF.

Of note for this clone: The same CDR3 can be traced to other DNA sequences in this sample. The chain has TRBV6-5 and TRBJ2-3; maybe TRBD1 (6 bases). The germline V gene has CDR1 MNHEY and CDR2 SVGAGI. Trimming stripped 6 bases from V and 3 bases from J, with 10 bases between. This CDR3 is 13 amino acids long. The CDR3 DNA is TGTGCCAGCAGAAGGGGGACGACAGATACGCAGTATTTT. It translates to CASRRGTTDTQYF.

The chain uses TRBV6-5 and TRBJ1-1, with D perhaps TRBD1 (5 bases). Germline V gene data show CDR1 as MNHEY and CDR2 as SVGAGI. The V gene lost 3 bases and the J gene lost 11 bases, with 19 bases spanning the gap. CDR3 length equals 14 residues. The CDR3: CASSYSRDLPGAFF. Written as DNA, the CDR3 is TGTGCCAGCAGTTATAGTCGGGACCTCCCCGGGGCTTTCTTT.

The gene calls are TRBV18 and TRBJ2-1; 10 positions match TRBD2. This CDR3 is 15 amino acids long. V shed 1 base and J 9 bases; nucleotides not matched to a gene: 6. CDR1 and CDR2 (germline): KGHSH, LQKENI. Written as DNA, the CDR3 is TGTGCCAGCTCACCACTGTCTAGCGGGAGTGGTGAGCAGTTCTTC. Encoded protein: CASSPLSSGSGEQFF.

CDR3 nucleotides: TGTGCCAGCAGGACAGGGTCCTACGAGCAGTACTTC. It specifies CASRTGSYEQYF. The V gene is TRBV6-5, the J gene TRBJ2-5; 7 bases are shared with TRBD1. The tail of the sequence fits TRBJ2-7 better, so the J call may be wrong. The germline V gene has CDR1 MNHEY and CDR2 SVGAGI. This CDR3 is built from 12 residues.

This clone was seen a single time. The chain joins TRBV7-3 to TRBJ1-1, with unresolved D. The CDR3 is 13 residues long. CDR1 is SGHTA, CDR2 FQGTGA, per germline. V gave up 3 bases and J gave up 11 bases, with 16 bases separating them. CDR3 protein: CASSFSRDSGAFF. DNA of the CDR3: TGTGCCAGCAGCTTTTCGAGGGATAGTGGGGCTTTCTTT.

V gene TRBV6-1 combines with J gene TRBJ1-3; D not resolved. The CDR3 has 16 amino acids. Germline loops: CDR1 MNHNS, CDR2 SASEGT. V shed 2 bases and J shed 0 bases, with 11 bases lying between them. As DNA, the CDR3 is TGTGCCAGCAGTGAACCCCGGGTCCACTCTGGAAACACCATATATTTT. Protein: CASSEPRVHSGNTIYF.

The gene calls are TRBV9 and TRBJ2-2; D might be TRBD1 (6 bases). Germline CDR1 is SGDLS and CDR2 is YYNGEE. Trimming took off 4 bases at V and 1 base at J, with 11 bases between the two ends. The CDR3 length is 15 residues. CDR3 bases: TGTGCCAGCAGCCCACAACAGGGGAACACCGGGGAGCTGTTTTTT. This encodes CASSPQQGNTGELFF.

The V call is TRBV5-4, the J call TRBJ2-5; D uncertain. V lost 4 bases and J 4 bases, leaving 11 bases between the germline ends. The V gene's germline CDR1 is SGHNT and CDR2 YYREEE (reference sequence). The CDR3 spans 13 residues. CDR3 loop: CASSRNRRETQYF. CDR3 nucleotide sequence: TGTGCCAGCAGCAGAAACAGAAGAGAGACCCAGTACTTC.

The chain links TRBV25-1 to TRBJ2-3; D gene uncertain. V gave up 4 bases and J gave up 2 bases, with 10 bases separating them. The CDR3 is 14 amino acids. The germline CDR1 and CDR2 sequences are MGHDK and SYGVNS. In DNA, the CDR3 is TGTGCCAGCAGTGGCCAGCTTTTCACAGATACGCAGTATTTT. Its protein is CASSGQLFTDTQYF.

V is TRBV6-5 and J is TRBJ2-7, with no clear D. The germline V and J ends were trimmed by 6 bases and 9 bases, with 21 bases remaining between them. Germline-derived CDR1 and CDR2 are MNHEY and SVGAGI. There are 14 residues in the CDR3. The CDR3 bases are TGTGCCAGCAGCGACGGATCCACGCTTCCACCGCAGTACTTC. Translation: CASSDGSTLPPQYF.

The J gene is TRBJ1-4, the V gene TRBV7-8; unclear D gene. The V gene lost 2 bases and the J gene lost 4 bases, with 5 bases spanning the gap. Per germline, CDR1 SGHVS and CDR2 FQNEAQ. The CDR3 sequence is 13 residues long. CDR3 bases: TGTGCCAGCAGCTTAAGTCATAATGAAAAACTGTTTTTT. Its translation: CASSLSHNEKLFF.

The rearrangement joins TRBV30 to TRBJ2-2; 10 bases agree with TRBD2. The CDR3 extends over 18 amino acids. Germline-derived CDR1 and CDR2 are GTSNPN and SVGIG (reference sequence). After removal of 5 bases from V and 2 bases from J, the junction contained 14 bases not matched to a gene. For the CDR3, the DNA is TGTGCCTGGTTTTCAGTAGCGGGAGGCCCCAATAACACCGGGGAGCTGTTTTTT. Amino acid sequence: CAWFSVAGGPNNTGELFF.

This rearrangement joins TRBV19 to TRBJ1-2; 7 bases are shared with TRBD1. This CDR3 is built from 18 residues. V lost 4 bases and J lost 4; bases outside the gene matches: 18. Germline CDR1 is LNHDA and CDR2 is SQIVND (reference sequence). This chain's CDR3 is CASSTEIALTGSVYGYTF. In DNA, the CDR3 is TGTGCCAGTAGTACCGAAATCGCCTTGACAGGGTCGGTCTATGGCTACACCTTC.

The rearrangement links TRBV7-9 to TRBJ2-7; D perhaps matches TRBD2 (5 bases). This CDR3 contains 18 residues. Deletions cut 0 bases from V and 0 bases from J, with 18 bases between. From germline, CDR1 is SEHNR and CDR2 FQNEAQ (reference sequence). The CDR3 loop is CASSLAISGGRSSYEQYF. CDR3 nucleotides: TGTGCCAGCAGCTTAGCGATTTCGGGCGGGCGGAGCTCCTACGAGCAGTACTTC. Filled out from reference TRBV7-9 and TRBJ2-7, the complete variable domain reads DTGVSQNPRHKITKRGQNVTFRCDPISEHNRLYWYRQTLGQGPEFLTYFQNEAQLEKSRLLSDRFSAERPKGSFSTLEIQRTEQGDSAMYLCASSLAISGGRSSYEQYFGPGTRLTVT.

The rearrangement joins TRBV6-5 to TRBJ1-1, with D unresolved. The germline CDR1 and CDR2 sequences are MNHEY and SVGAGI. CDR3 length: 14 residues. Trimming removed 5 bases at V and 5 bases at J, with 15 bases between. The CDR3 region has the DNA TGTGCCAGCAGTCGTCAAACGGGGTTGACTGAAGCTTTCTTT. Its translation: CASSRQTGLTEAFF.

Note on this clone: The same CDR3 arises from other DNA sequences in this sample as well. J is TRBJ1-6 and V is TRBV5-1; 7 bases agree with TRBD1. The ends lost 0 bases at V and 5 bases at J; junction bases unmatched: 2. This CDR3 region has 15 residues. CDR1 is SGHRS and CDR2 is YFSETQ in the germline V gene. CDR3 nucleotide sequence: TGCGCCAGCAGCTTGGAACAGGGGAATAATTCACCCCTCCACTTT. Residues: CASSLEQGNNSPLHF.

The chain joins TRBV2 to TRBJ1-1; 9 nucleotides line up with TRBD1. J was trimmed by 3 bases and V by 6 bases; bases with no gene match: 11. Germline CDR1 is SNHLY and CDR2 is FYNNEI. This CDR3 is built from 16 residues. CDR3 protein: CASRDRGTGFHTEAFF. The CDR3 region has the DNA TGTGCCAGCAGAGACCGTGGGACAGGGTTTCACACTGAAGCTTTCTTT.

Worth noting for this clone: In the same sample, other DNA sequences code for this CDR3. The chain couples TRBV10-3 to TRBJ2-5; D call uncertain. Germline-derived CDR1 and CDR2 are ENHRY and SYGVKD. Trimming took off 0 bases at V and 2 bases at J, with 4 bases between the two ends. There are 13 residues in the CDR3. This CDR3 reads CAISESRQETQYF. As DNA, the CDR3 is TGTGCCATCAGTGAGTCGCGGCAAGAGACCCAGTACTTC.

The gene calls are TRBV28 and TRBJ2-5; D unclear. Between the trimmed V and J ends, which lost 4 bases and 7 bases, there was a span of 4 bases. CDR1 is MDHEN, CDR2 SYDVKM, per germline. The CDR3 consists of 10 residues. CDR3 amino acids: CASSSRTQYF. CDR3 in DNA: TGTGCCAGCAGTTCAAGGACCCAGTACTTC.

This sequence joins TRBV27 and TRBJ2-7; D may correspond to TRBD1 or TRBD2 (5 bases each). V was shortened by 6 bases and J by 7 bases, with 16 bases between the two germline ends. This CDR3 is built from 13 residues. Per the germline V gene, CDR1 is MNHEY and CDR2 is SMNVEV (reference sequence). For the CDR3, the DNA is TGTGCCAGCAGGGGGACGGGTAGAGGGGAGCAGTACTTC. It is translated as CASRGTGRGEQYF.

The J gene is TRBJ2-7, the V gene TRBV10-3, with 7 bases lining up with TRBD2. The CDR3 has 13 amino acids. Germline CDR1 is ENHRY and CDR2 is SYGVKD. The V segment lost 8 bases and the J segment 3 bases; nucleotides outside the gene matches: 7. CDR3 loop: CAIGGDSNYEQYF. The DNA of the CDR3 is TGTGCCATCGGGGGGGACTCGAACTACGAGCAGTACTTC.

The CDR3 loop is CASSLRGGKSSPLHF. CDR3 sequence (DNA): TGTGCCAGCAGCTTGAGAGGGGGTAAGAGTTCACCCCTCCACTTT. V usage is TRBV11-2 and J usage is TRBJ1-6, with D tentatively TRBD1 (6 bases). CDR1 is SGHAT and CDR2 is FQNNGV in the germline V gene. Trimming stripped 3 bases from V and 9 bases from J, with 15 bases between. CDR3 length: 15 amino acids. Full variable domain (outside the CDR3, taken from reference TRBV11-2 and TRBJ1-6): EAGVAQSPRYKIIEKRQSVAFWCNPISGHATLYWYQQILGQGPKLLIQFQNNGVVDDSQLPKDRFSAERLKGVDSTLKIQPAKLEDSAVYLCASSLRGGKSSPLHFGNGTRLTVT.